This record concerns one T cell receptor beta chain sequence. The CDR3 covers 17 residues. The germline V gene has CDR1 ENHRY and CDR2 SYGVKD. After removal of 3 bases from V and 0 bases from J, the junction contained 6 bases not matched to a gene. The data stem from a study of radiotherapy plus CTLA-4 blockade in lung cancer. Sequencing was performed with immunoSEQ multiplex PCR; in TCRdb, only in-frame clones are kept and a portion is missing. The table has 90,000 to 100,000 clones, about four fifths seen once. This sequence joins TRBV10-3 and TRBJ2-3; 10 nucleotides match TRBD2. The specimen comprised peripheral blood, sampled from a patient treated with radiotherapy plus ipilimumab. This receptor was identified in a human donor with non-small cell lung cancer that progressed on radiotherapy plus ipilimumab. In DNA form, the CDR3 reads TGTGCCATCAGTGAACTAGCGGGAAGAACTAGCACAGATACGCAGTATTTT. It encodes CAISELAGRTSTDTQYF.